The 27 T cell receptor beta chains below come from one sample, sequenced in a study of shared clonotypes between healthy human individuals. TCRdb's table, derived via immunoSEQ multiplex PCR, lists solely in-frame clones and lacks some. The profile shows about 450,000 clones, roughly three quarters of them singletons. The specimen sequenced was PBMCs. The receptors were gathered from a middle-aged woman in good health. Some clones in this sample may be carry-over from other donors' samples.

The chain is built from TRBV28 and TRBJ1-2, with 10 nucleotides matching TRBD1. CDR3 size: 14 residues. V shed 4 bases, J shed 8 bases, and the junction held 7 bases outside the gene matches. The germline CDR1 and CDR2 sequences are MDHEN and SYDVKM. CDR3 loop: CASSSGQGGAGYTF. CDR3 DNA sequence: TGTGCCAGCAGTTCCGGACAGGGGGGCGCGGGCTACACCTTC.

The rearrangement joins TRBV5-4 to TRBJ2-6; TRBD1 might be the D (6 bases). The CDR3 runs 17 residues. V lost 4 bases to trimming and J lost 0 bases, with 14 bases between them. Per germline, CDR1 SGHNT and CDR2 YYREEE (reference sequence). CDR3 in amino acids: CASSPGHLSSGANVLTF. CDR3 nucleotides: TGTGCCAGCAGCCCGGGACACCTAAGCTCTGGGGCCAACGTCCTGACTTTC.

The J gene is TRBJ1-1, the V gene TRBV29-1; TRBD1 matches 8 bases. The trim removed 7 bases at V and 0 bases at J, leaving 7 bases unmatched. Germline V lookup: CDR1 SQVTM, CDR2 ANQGSEA. The CDR3 contains 14 residues. The CDR3, as DNA: TGCAGCGCACGATACAGGGGGGTGAACACTGAAGCTTTCTTT. It codes for CSARYRGVNTEAFF.

The gene calls are TRBV28 and TRBJ2-7; perhaps TRBD2 as D (5 bases). Trimming took off 6 bases at V and 11 bases at J, with 23 bases between the two ends. Germline CDR1 is MDHEN and CDR2 is SYDVKM. This CDR3 has 14 amino acids. The CDR3, as DNA: TGTGCCAGCAGCCACAGACCCGTCCGAGGGTGGGAGTACTTC. As protein: CASSHRPVRGWEYF.

The chain joins TRBV4-1 to TRBJ2-1; D is possibly TRBD2 (6 bases). Trimming stripped 1 base from V and 14 bases from J, with 15 bases between. CDR3 length: 13 residues. From germline, CDR1 is MGHRA and CDR2 YSYEKL. CDR3 bases: TGCGCCAGCAGCCAAGTTATAGAGACTAGTGAGTTCTTC. As protein: CASSQVIETSEFF.

J is TRBJ1-1 and V is TRBV19; 8 bases line up with TRBD1. J lost 5 bases, V lost 7 bases, and 9 bases had no gene match. This CDR3 is built from 14 residues. Per the germline V gene, CDR1 is LNHDA and CDR2 is SQIVND (reference sequence). The chain's CDR3 is CASTLGQGRTEAFF. As DNA, the CDR3 is TGTGCCAGTACCCTCGGACAGGGACGTACTGAAGCTTTCTTT.

This chain links TRBV4-1 with TRBJ1-4; TRBD1 is a possible D gene (5 bases). Trimming took off 3 bases at V and 4 bases at J, with 9 bases between the two ends. This CDR3 spans 14 amino acids. Germline loops: CDR1 MGHRA, CDR2 YSYEKL. The CDR3 DNA follows: TGCGCCAGCAGCCAGGGACCGTTTAATGAAAAACTGTTTTTT. Encoded protein: CASSQGPFNEKLFF.

This sequence joins TRBV9 and TRBJ2-5; the match to TRBD2 covers 7 bases. V was clipped by 1 base and J by 1 base; unmatched bases: 4. CDR1 and CDR2 from the germline V gene are SGDLS and YYNGEE. The CDR3 consists of 15 residues. CDR3 residues: CASSVSASGQETQYF. CDR3 sequence (DNA): TGTGCCAGCAGCGTATCAGCTAGCGGCCAAGAGACCCAGTACTTC. The whole variable domain, filled in from reference TRBV9 and TRBJ2-5, reads DSGVTQTPKHLITATGQRVTLRCSPRSGDLSVYWYQQSLDQGLQFLIQYYNGEERAKGNILERFSAQQFPDLHSELNLSSLELGDSALYFCASSVSASGQETQYFGPGTRLLVL.

V is TRBV7-8 and J is TRBJ1-1; D is unclear. Germline CDR1 is SGHVS and CDR2 is FQNEAQ. The V end lost 3 bases, the J end lost 1 base, and 21 bases lay between the germline ends. The CDR3 contains 18 residues. This CDR3 reads CASSLGRRFKSANTEAFF. The CDR3 coding sequence is TGTGCCAGCAGCTTGGGTAGGCGTTTCAAATCCGCGAACACTGAAGCTTTCTTT. The complete variable domain, with remaining parts taken from reference TRBV7-8 and TRBJ1-1, reads GAGVSQSPRYKVAKRGQDVALRCDPISGHVSLFWYQQALGQGPEFLTYFQNEAQLDKSGLPSDRFFAERPEGSVSTLKIQRTQQEDSAVYLCASSLGRRFKSANTEAFFGQGTRLTVV.

About this clone itself: The sample contains more than one DNA sequence encoding this CDR3. The chain uses TRBV28 and TRBJ2-5; D remains ambiguous. Trimming removed 3 bases from V and 3 bases from J, with 2 bases in between. CDR1 is MDHEN, CDR2 SYDVKM, per germline. The CDR3 runs 11 residues. CDR3 loop: CASSLEETQYF. In DNA, the CDR3 is TGTGCCAGCAGTTTGGAAGAGACCCAGTACTTC.

The chain employs TRBV2 and TRBJ2-1, with D perhaps matching TRBD1 or TRBD2 (5 bases each). Germline V CDR1 and CDR2: SNHLY, FYNNEI. The CDR3 loop spans 15 amino acids. Trimming left V 0 bases short and J 6 bases short, with 12 bases between. CDR3 in amino acids: CASSEAGRGVNEQFF. The CDR3, as DNA: TGTGCCAGCAGTGAAGCGGGGAGAGGGGTCAATGAGCAGTTCTTC.

This clone was counted ten times or more. This chain links TRBV9 with TRBJ1-1; the D is unclear. Germline V gene data show CDR1 as SGDLS and CDR2 as YYNGEE. Trimming removed 2 bases at V and 5 bases at J, with 7 bases between. This CDR3 spans 12 amino acids. CDR3 bases: TGTGCCAGCAGCGTGTCGGGTACTGAAGCTTTCTTT. As protein: CASSVSGTEAFF.

This clone was detected only a few times. V gene TRBV9 combines with J gene TRBJ2-2; D gene uncertain. This CDR3 is built from 12 residues. CDR1 is SGDLS and CDR2 is YYNGEE in the germline V gene. The germline V and J ends were trimmed by 0 bases and 7 bases, with 4 bases remaining between them. The CDR3 bases are TGTGCCAGCAGCGTAGAGTTCGGGGAGCTGTTTTTT. Residues: CASSVEFGELFF. The complete variable domain, with remaining parts taken from reference TRBV9 and TRBJ2-2, reads DSGVTQTPKHLITATGQRVTLRCSPRSGDLSVYWYQQSLDQGLQFLIQYYNGEERAKGNILERFSAQQFPDLHSELNLSSLELGDSALYFCASSVEFGELFFGEGSRLTVL.

The J gene is TRBJ2-1, the V gene TRBV2; D may be TRBD2 (7 bases). Germline lookup yields CDR1 SNHLY and CDR2 FYNNEI. Trimming left V 7 bases short and J 0 bases short, with 10 bases between. The CDR3 is made up of 14 amino acids. As DNA, the CDR3 is TGTGCCAGCAAGGGGGGGAGCTCCTACAATGAGCAGTTCTTC. This gives the protein CASKGGSSYNEQFF.

The chain has TRBV5-1 and TRBJ1-1; possible D gene TRBD1, 6 bases. The V gene's germline CDR1 is SGHRS and CDR2 YFSETQ. With 4 bases removed from V and 4 bases from J, the gap between germline ends came to 23 bases. The CDR3 contains 17 residues. CDR3 coding DNA: TGCGCCAGCAGCCCGCACATCAACAGACAGGTGCCCACTGAAGCTTTCTTT. Amino acid sequence: CASSPHINRQVPTEAFF.

The chain combines TRBV14 with TRBJ2-3; tentatively, D is TRBD2 (5 bases). Per the germline V gene, CDR1 is SGHDN and CDR2 is FVKESK. The CDR3 spans 15 residues. Trimming removed 1 base at V and 0 bases at J, with 8 bases between. The CDR3 reads CASSQARVSTDTQYF. In DNA, the CDR3 is TGTGCCAGCAGCCAAGCGCGGGTTAGCACAGATACGCAGTATTTT.

The rearrangement links TRBV30 to TRBJ2-1; TRBD2 agrees at 9 bases. From germline, CDR1 is GTSNPN and CDR2 SVGIG (reference sequence). The CDR3 is 18 amino acids. The ends lost 7 bases at V and 7 bases at J; junction bases unmatched: 23. The CDR3 nucleotides read TGTGCCTACGGAGGTCGGCTAGCGGGGCGAGGGGGGGCAAATGAGCAGTTCTTC. Translating gives CAYGGRLAGRGGANEQFF.

CDR3 protein: CASIDRDRGLGELFF. The CDR3 DNA reads as TGTGCCAGCATCGATCGGGACAGGGGATTGGGGGAGCTGTTTTTT. The chain carries TRBV7-6 and TRBJ2-2; TRBD1 matches at 10 bases. The CDR3 is 15 amino acids. Losses at the gene ends were 7 bases for V and 8 bases for J; bases not matched to a gene: 10. Germline CDR1 reads SGHVS; CDR2 reads FNYEAQ.

The chain uses TRBV4-1 and TRBJ1-1, with TRBD1 matching over 7 bases. V was pared by 1 base and J by 3 bases, with 14 bases of the junction left unmatched. This CDR3 comprises 18 residues. Germline V gene lookup returns CDR1 MGHRA and CDR2 YSYEKL. CDR3 sequence: CASSQVTRSHRGDTEAFF. In DNA, the CDR3 is TGCGCCAGCAGCCAAGTCACGAGAAGTCACAGGGGTGACACTGAAGCTTTCTTT.

The J gene is TRBJ2-1, the V gene TRBV28; 11 bases line up with TRBD1. This CDR3 has 15 amino acids. Germline CDR1 MDHEN, CDR2 SYDVKM. V dropped 4 bases and J dropped 8; count of bases not matched to a gene: 7. The CDR3: CASSSSGDRGDEQFF. The CDR3 DNA reads TGTGCCAGCAGTTCCTCCGGGGACAGGGGGGATGAGCAGTTCTTC.

V is TRBV5-1 and J is TRBJ1-4; D is undetermined. The CDR3 is 14 residues long. The ends were cut back, 3 bases at V and 4 bases at J, with 10 bases in the middle. The germline CDR1 and CDR2 sequences are SGHRS and YFSETQ. The CDR3 DNA sequence: TGCGCCAGCAGCTCAGACGGACTTAATGAAAAACTGTTTTTT. This codes for CASSSDGLNEKLFF.

This chain connects TRBV6-6 to TRBJ2-7; TRBD2 matches 9 bases. This CDR3 comprises 16 residues. Germline CDR1 MNHNY, CDR2 SVGAGI (reference sequence). V trimming: 4 bases; J trimming: 5 bases; junction bases outside the gene matches: 12. The CDR3 DNA follows: TGTGCCAGCAGTTCAGTACTGGCTAGCGGGAACGACGAGCAGTACTTC. Protein product: CASSSVLASGNDEQYF.

The V call is TRBV6-1, the J call TRBJ2-1; TRBD2 matches 8 bases. J was trimmed by 6 bases and V by 3 bases; bases with no gene match: 4. CDR3 length: 14 residues. In germline, CDR1 is MNHNS, CDR2 SASEGT. CDR3 in amino acids: CASSEHGTSNEQFF. CDR3 nucleotide sequence: TGTGCCAGCAGTGAGCATGGGACTAGCAATGAGCAGTTCTTC.

In this sample, this clone turned up a few times. V and J are TRBV7-2 and TRBJ2-7, with D maybe TRBD2 (6 bases). Looked up from germline, CDR1 is SGHTA and CDR2 is FQGNSA. The CDR3 is made up of 15 amino acids. The V end lost 5 bases, the J end lost 1 base, and 15 bases lay between the germline ends. The CDR3 nucleotides are TGTGCCAGCAGCCCCCGGGTAGCGGTATCCTACGAGCAGTACTTC. It codes for CASSPRVAVSYEQYF.

The chain recombines TRBV19 with TRBJ2-3, with a possible D match to TRBD1 (6 bases). Germline CDR1 reads LNHDA; CDR2 reads SQIVND (reference sequence). The CDR3 contains 15 residues. With 4 bases removed from V and 1 base from J, the gap between germline ends came to 12 bases. CDR3 amino acids: CASSTRAGGTDTQYF. Here the CDR3 DNA reads TGTGCCAGTAGTACCCGCGCAGGGGGCACAGATACGCAGTATTTT.

A word on this clone: The CDR3 end shows no conserved phenylalanine or tryptophan, and so a read error is likely. The gene calls are TRBV28 and TRBJ1-1, with TRBD1 as a possible D gene (5 bases). The CDR3 extends over 14 amino acids. Germline assignment: CDR1 MDHEN and CDR2 SYDVKM. Trimming removed 6 bases at V and 0 bases at J, with 11 bases between. Here the CDR3 DNA reads TGTGCCAGCAGCCAGACGACAGTGAACACTGAAGCTTTCCTT. It codes for CASSQTTVNTEAFL.

V and J are TRBV5-1 and TRBJ2-7; 11 positions agree with TRBD2. V trimming: 4 bases; J trimming: 6 bases; junction bases outside the gene matches: 6. Germline CDR1 and CDR2: SGHRS and YFSETQ. This CDR3 is built from 14 residues. The chain's CDR3 is CASSSSGRAVEQYF. CDR3 bases: TGCGCCAGCAGCAGTAGCGGGAGGGCTGTCGAGCAGTACTTC.